This TCR beta chain was recovered during a study of blood T cell repertoires in COVID-19. Overall study: In each case, the material was cDNA or gDNA derived from T cells, B-cell-depleted T cells, or PBMCs.

In the original workflow: Amplifying reference gene primers gave estimates of nucleated cell counts. Profiling relied on immunoSEQ multiplex PCR, and the TCRdb table lists in-frame clones only, not all of them. V and J calls and clone size come straight from that table; D and trimming were deduced from the DNA. The profile shows 200,000 or so clones, around four fifths of them singletons. Germline V CDR1 and CDR2: SGHRS, YFSETQ. V shed 2 bases and J shed 1 base, with 10 bases lying between them. There are 14 residues in the CDR3. This TCR derives from a human donor with acute or convalescent COVID-19. The donor label of this sample is uncertain. The chain uses TRBV5-1 and TRBJ2-7, with D tentatively TRBD2 (5 bases). Material for sequencing was peripheral blood. The CDR3 nucleotides are TGCGCCAGCAGCTTTACTAGTGTATCCTACGAGCAGTACTTC. Translation gives CASSFTSVSYEQYF.